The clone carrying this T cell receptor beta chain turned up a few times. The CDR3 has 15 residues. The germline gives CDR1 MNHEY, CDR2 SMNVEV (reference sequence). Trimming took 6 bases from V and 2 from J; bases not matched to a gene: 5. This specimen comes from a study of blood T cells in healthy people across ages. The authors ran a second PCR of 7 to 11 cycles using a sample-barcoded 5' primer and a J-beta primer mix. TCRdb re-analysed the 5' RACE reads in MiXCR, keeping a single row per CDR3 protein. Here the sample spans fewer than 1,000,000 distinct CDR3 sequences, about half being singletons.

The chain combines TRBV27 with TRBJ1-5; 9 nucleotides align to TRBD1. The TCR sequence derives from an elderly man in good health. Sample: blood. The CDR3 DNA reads TGTGCCAGCAGGGCACAGGGGGCAGGCAATCAGCCCCAGCATTTT. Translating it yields CASRAQGAGNQPQHF.